Following are 18 T cell receptor beta chains from one sample sequenced in a study of T cells in Graves' hyperthyroidism and ophthalmopathy. What was amplified from RNA transcripts were TCR beta CDR3 regions. HTBI primers were the set used in a first-round RT-PCR of the TCR CDR3. TCRdb itself ran the multiplex PCR reads through MiXCR, one entry per CDR3 protein. The sample yields 490,000 or so distinct CDR3 sequences, 40% to 50% seen once. Sequencing used peripheral blood or thyroid tissue (not recorded which). The receptors originated from an adult woman with Graves' disease, either hyperthyroidism or ophthalmopathy (not recorded which).

The chain joins TRBV2 to TRBJ1-5; D gene ambiguous. The CDR3 loop spans 13 amino acids. Germline V gives CDR1 SNHLY, CDR2 FYNNEI. V shed 8 bases and J shed 5 bases, with 13 bases lying between them. CDR3 DNA: TGTGCCAGCGGGAGTATTGTCGATCAGCCCCAGCATTTT. Its protein is CASGSIVDQPQHF.

Many counts were recorded for this clonotype. The V gene is TRBV7-9, the J gene TRBJ1-1; D might be TRBD1 (5 bases). The CDR3 totals 14 residues. The germline V gene has CDR1 SEHNR and CDR2 FQNEAQ (reference sequence). V gave up 2 bases and J gave up 4 bases, with 11 bases separating them. CDR3 residues: CASSLQGESTEAFF. The DNA of the CDR3 is TGTGCCAGCAGCTTACAGGGTGAGAGCACTGAAGCTTTCTTT.

As concerns this clonotype: A much larger clone differs from this one at a single base, so this may be a read error. The V and J genes are TRBV16 and TRBJ1-1, with 9 bases that match TRBD1. The germline V gene has CDR1 KGHSY and CDR2 FQNENV. The V segment lost 2 bases and the J segment 5 bases; nucleotides outside the gene matches: 3. The length of the CDR3 is 14 residues. CDR3 DNA: TGTGCCAGCAGCCAACAGACAGGGGGGACTGAAGCTTTCTTT. Protein product: CASSQQTGGTEAFF.

The V and J genes are TRBV20-1 and TRBJ1-4; a possible D gene is TRBD1 (6 bases). V lost 7 bases and J lost 7, with 22 bases in between. This CDR3 spans 15 amino acids. Germline V gene data show CDR1 as DFQATT and CDR2 as SNEGSKA (reference sequence). CDR3 residues: CSVREPTGAGEKLFF. The CDR3 coding sequence is TGCAGTGTTAGGGAGCCGACAGGAGCAGGTGAAAAACTGTTTTTT.

In its sample, this clonotype was seen a few times. This chain joins TRBV20-1 and TRBJ1-5; a possible D gene is TRBD1 (5 bases). The CDR3 is 14 residues long. V was trimmed by 0 bases and J by 14 bases, leaving 20 bases between them. Germline V lookup: CDR1 DFQATT, CDR2 SNEGSKA (reference sequence). The CDR3 spells CSARDLAGDQGEHF. The CDR3, as DNA: TGCAGTGCTAGAGACCTAGCGGGAGATCAGGGCGAGCATTTT.

V gene TRBV29-1 combines with J gene TRBJ1-1, with D unresolved. Trimming took 4 bases from V and 0 from J, leaving 9 bases between them. CDR3 length equals 13 residues. CDR1 and CDR2 (germline): SQVTM, ANQGSEA. CDR3 protein: CSVAYRMNTEAFF. The CDR3 bases are TGCAGCGTTGCGTACCGGATGAACACTGAAGCTTTCTTT.

This clonotype has a handful of counts. Because the CDR3 is missing its conserved closing phenylalanine or tryptophan, this is likely a read error. No DNA is shown, since the ends of the CDR3 on it are uncertain; the CDR3 is the one TCRdb lists. This chain connects TRBV7-3 to TRBJ2-7; TRBD1, the table's D call, lacks a check against the DNA. Termini included, the CDR3 measures 8 amino acids. Germline V gives CDR1 SGHTA, CDR2 FQGTGA. The CDR3 is CASSLPGT.

The chain links TRBV7-2 to TRBJ2-5, with 7 nucleotides matching TRBD1. Germline lookup yields CDR1 SGHTA and CDR2 FQGNSA. CDR3 length equals 15 residues. Trimming cost V 5 bases and J 0 bases; bases outside gene matches: 6. The CDR3 spells CASSKDRIHQETQYF. As DNA, the CDR3 is TGTGCCAGCAGCAAGGACAGGATCCACCAAGAGACCCAGTACTTC.

V gene TRBV20-1 combines with J gene TRBJ1-2, with a tentative D call TRBD1 (5 bases). CDR3 size: 17 residues. From germline, CDR1 is DFQATT and CDR2 SNEGSKA (reference sequence). The V end was cut by 3 bases, the J end by 6 bases, with 26 bases between. In nucleotides, the CDR3 is TGCAGTGCTAGTTCCCAGCGGGAGGGCCCCGGGGACGATGGCTACACCTTC. This codes for CSASSQREGPGDDGYTF.

This clonotype was seen at least ten times. V gene TRBV10-3 combines with J gene TRBJ1-3; a possible D gene is TRBD1 (5 bases). Germline loops: CDR1 ENHRY, CDR2 SYGVKD. Trimming took 2 bases from V and 3 from J, leaving 11 bases between them. This CDR3 has 15 residues. In nucleotides, the CDR3 is TGTGCCATCAGTGAGGGAGGGGCGCTTGGAAACACCATATATTTT. It yields the protein CAISEGGALGNTIYF.

This chain uses TRBV4-1 with TRBJ2-3; D is unresolved. Deletions cut 2 bases from V and 6 bases from J, with 3 bases between. CDR1 MGHRA and CDR2 YSYEKL come from the germline V gene. The CDR3 has 11 amino acids. Here the CDR3 reads CASSQYDTQYF. The CDR3 nucleotides read TGCGCCAGCAGCCAATACGATACGCAGTATTTT.

The J gene is TRBJ1-5, the V gene TRBV6-2 or TRBV6-3; D not certain. The germline V gene has CDR1 MNHEY and CDR2 SVGEGT. This CDR3 contains 12 residues. The germline V and J ends were trimmed by 4 bases and 6 bases, with 7 bases remaining between them. The CDR3 sequence is CASSSRAQPQHF. CDR3 nucleotides: TGTGCCAGCAGTTCAAGGGCTCAGCCCCAGCATTTT.

This clonotype was detected many times. This chain connects TRBV6-5 to TRBJ1-1, with TRBD1 matching over 8 bases. V gave up 2 bases and J gave up 4 bases; unmatched junction bases: 3. Germline CDR1 is MNHEY and CDR2 is SVGAGI. This CDR3 has 14 amino acids. CDR3 sequence: CASSYDRGVTEAFF. The CDR3 DNA sequence: TGTGCCAGCAGTTACGACAGGGGTGTCACTGAAGCTTTCTTT.

CDR3 loop: CSAPQGADNEQFF. CDR3 DNA sequence: TGCAGTGCTCCACAGGGGGCGGACAATGAGCAGTTCTTC. The chain employs TRBV20-1 and TRBJ2-1, with TRBD1 identical over 9 bases. After removal of 5 bases from V and 5 bases from J, the junction contained 4 bases not matched to a gene. The CDR3 spans 13 residues. Germline V lookup: CDR1 DFQATT, CDR2 SNEGSKA (reference sequence).

The CDR3 is CASSLWAEAFF. The CDR3 coding sequence is TGTGCCAGCAGCTTGTGGGCTGAAGCTTTCTTT. The V call is TRBV5-8, the J call TRBJ1-1; D remains ambiguous. The CDR3 has 11 residues. From germline, CDR1 is SGHTS and CDR2 YDEGEE. V lost 1 base to trimming and J lost 6 bases, with 4 bases between them. Supplemented by reference TRBV5-8 and TRBJ1-1, the full variable domain reads EAGVTQSPTHLIKTRGQQATLRCSPISGHTSVYWYQQALGLGLQFLLWYDEGEERNRGNFPPRFSGRQFPNYSSELNVNALELEDSALYLCASSLWAEAFFGQGTRLTVV.

This clonotype was seen only a few times. The V call is TRBV12-3 or TRBV12-4, the J call TRBJ1-2; no clear D gene. V shed 4 bases and J shed 6 bases, with 18 bases lying between them. The length of the CDR3 is 15 residues. CDR3 sequence reads: CASSYSLAGEHGYTF. As DNA, the CDR3 is TGTGCCAGCAGTTACTCCTTGGCGGGAGAACATGGCTACACCTTC.

The chain carries TRBV20-1 and TRBJ1-4; no firm D call. The CDR3 contains 14 residues. Germline V gene sequence: CDR1 DFQATT, CDR2 SNEGSKA (reference sequence). Trimming stripped 3 bases from V and 5 bases from J, with 13 bases between. CDR3 protein: CSASHSLENEKLFF. The CDR3 nucleotides read TGCAGTGCTAGTCACTCCCTTGAGAATGAAAAACTGTTTTTT.

This clonotype was counted many times. The genes are TRBV7-6 and TRBJ2-5; the match to TRBD2 covers 11 bases. CDR1 is SGHVS, CDR2 FNYEAQ, per germline. The trim removed 2 bases at V and 2 bases at J, leaving 4 bases unmatched. The CDR3 loop spans 16 amino acids. Here the CDR3 DNA reads TGTGCCAGCAGCTTAAACCTAGCGGGGGGTCAAGAGACCCAGTACTTC. Translated: CASSLNLAGGQETQYF. Combining the CDR3 with reference TRBV7-6 and TRBJ2-5 gives the whole variable domain GAGVSQSPRYKVTKRGQDVALRCDPISGHVSLYWYRQALGQGPEFLTYFNYEAQQDKSGLPNDRFSAERPEGSISTLTIQRTEQRDSAMYRCASSLNLAGGQETQYFGPGTRLLVL.